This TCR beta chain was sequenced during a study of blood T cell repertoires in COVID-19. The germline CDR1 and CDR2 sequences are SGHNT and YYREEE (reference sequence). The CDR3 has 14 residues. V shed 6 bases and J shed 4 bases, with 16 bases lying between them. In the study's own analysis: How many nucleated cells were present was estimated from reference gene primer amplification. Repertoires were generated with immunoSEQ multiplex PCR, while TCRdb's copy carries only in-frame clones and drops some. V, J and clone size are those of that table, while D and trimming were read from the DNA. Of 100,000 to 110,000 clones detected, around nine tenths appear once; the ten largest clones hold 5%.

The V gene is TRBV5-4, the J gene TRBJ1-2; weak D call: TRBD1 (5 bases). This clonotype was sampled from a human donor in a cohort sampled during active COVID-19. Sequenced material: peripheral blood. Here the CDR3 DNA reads TGTGCCAGCAACCTCCAGGGATTTGTCTATGGCTACACCTTC. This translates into CASNLQGFVYGYTF.